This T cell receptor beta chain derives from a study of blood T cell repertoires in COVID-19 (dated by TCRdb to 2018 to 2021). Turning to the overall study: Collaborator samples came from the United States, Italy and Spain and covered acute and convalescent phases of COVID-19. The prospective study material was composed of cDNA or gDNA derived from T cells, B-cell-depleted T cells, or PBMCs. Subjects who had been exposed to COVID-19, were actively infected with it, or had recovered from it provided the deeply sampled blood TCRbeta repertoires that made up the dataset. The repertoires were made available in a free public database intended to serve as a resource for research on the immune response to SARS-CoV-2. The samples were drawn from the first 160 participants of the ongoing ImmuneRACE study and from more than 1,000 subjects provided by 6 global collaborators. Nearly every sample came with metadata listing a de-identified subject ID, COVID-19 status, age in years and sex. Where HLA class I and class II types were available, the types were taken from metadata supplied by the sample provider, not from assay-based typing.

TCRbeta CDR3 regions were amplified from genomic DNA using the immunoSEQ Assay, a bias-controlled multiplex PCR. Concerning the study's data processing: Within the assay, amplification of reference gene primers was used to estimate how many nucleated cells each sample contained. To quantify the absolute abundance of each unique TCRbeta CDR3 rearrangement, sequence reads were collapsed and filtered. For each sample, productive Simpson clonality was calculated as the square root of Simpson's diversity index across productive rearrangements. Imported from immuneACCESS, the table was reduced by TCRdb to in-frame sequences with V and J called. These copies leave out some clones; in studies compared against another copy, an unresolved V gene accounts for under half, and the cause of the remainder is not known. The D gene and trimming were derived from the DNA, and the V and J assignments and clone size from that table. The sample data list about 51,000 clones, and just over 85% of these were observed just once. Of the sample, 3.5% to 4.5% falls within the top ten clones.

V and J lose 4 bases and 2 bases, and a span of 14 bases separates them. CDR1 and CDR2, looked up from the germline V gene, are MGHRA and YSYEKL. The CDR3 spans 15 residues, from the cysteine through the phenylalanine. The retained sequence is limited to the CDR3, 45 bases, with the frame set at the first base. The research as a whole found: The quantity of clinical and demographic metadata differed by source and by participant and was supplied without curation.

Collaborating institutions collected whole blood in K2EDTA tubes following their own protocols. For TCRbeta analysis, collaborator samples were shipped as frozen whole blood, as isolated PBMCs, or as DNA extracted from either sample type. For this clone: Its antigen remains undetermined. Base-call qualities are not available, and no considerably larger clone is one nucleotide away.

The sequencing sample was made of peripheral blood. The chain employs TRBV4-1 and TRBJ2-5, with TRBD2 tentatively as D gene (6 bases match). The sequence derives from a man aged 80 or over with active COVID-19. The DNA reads TGCGCCAGCAGCCTTTTGGAGGGGCGTCAAGAGACCCAGTACTTC. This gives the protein CASSLLEGRQETQYF.